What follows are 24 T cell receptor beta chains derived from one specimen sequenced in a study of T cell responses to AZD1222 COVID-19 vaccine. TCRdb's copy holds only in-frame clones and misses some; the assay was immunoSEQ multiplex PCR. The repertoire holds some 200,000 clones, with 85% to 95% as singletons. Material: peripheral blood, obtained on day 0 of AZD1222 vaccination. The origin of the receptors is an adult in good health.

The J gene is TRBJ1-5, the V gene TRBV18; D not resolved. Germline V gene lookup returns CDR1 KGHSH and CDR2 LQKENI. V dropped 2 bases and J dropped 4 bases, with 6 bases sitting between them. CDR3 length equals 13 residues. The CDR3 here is CASSPSGNQPQHF. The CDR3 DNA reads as TGTGCCAGCTCACCATCTGGGAATCAGCCCCAGCATTTT.

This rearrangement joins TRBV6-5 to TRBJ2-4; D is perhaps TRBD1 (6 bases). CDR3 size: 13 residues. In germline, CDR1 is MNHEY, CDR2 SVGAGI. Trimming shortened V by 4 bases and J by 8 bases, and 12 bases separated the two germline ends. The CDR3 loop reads CASSSRGWDIQYF. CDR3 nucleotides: TGTGCCAGCAGTTCCAGGGGTTGGGACATTCAGTACTTC.

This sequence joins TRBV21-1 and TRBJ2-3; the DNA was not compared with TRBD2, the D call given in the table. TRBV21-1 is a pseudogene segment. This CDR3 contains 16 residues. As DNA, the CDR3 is TGTGCCAGCAGCAAAGAGTTTCCGAAGAACGTAGTTACGCAGTATTTT. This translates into CASSKEFPKNVVTQYF.

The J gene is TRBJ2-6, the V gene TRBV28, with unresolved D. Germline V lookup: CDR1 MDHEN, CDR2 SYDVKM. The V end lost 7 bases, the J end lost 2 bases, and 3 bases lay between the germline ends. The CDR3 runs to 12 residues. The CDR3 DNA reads TGTGCCAGCAATGCTGGGGCCAACGTCCTGACTTTC. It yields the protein CASNAGANVLTF.

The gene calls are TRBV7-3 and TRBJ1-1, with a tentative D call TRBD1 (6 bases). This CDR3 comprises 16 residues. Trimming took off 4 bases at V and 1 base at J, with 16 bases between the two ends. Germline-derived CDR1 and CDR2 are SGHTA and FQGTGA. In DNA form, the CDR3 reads TGTGCCAGCAGCTCGGGGGCGGGACACCAGAACACTGAAGCTTTCTTT. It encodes CASSSGAGHQNTEAFF.

CDR3: CASSQEQGGEQYV. Here the CDR3 DNA reads TGTGCCAGCAGCCAAGAACAGGGTGGGGAGCAGTACGTC. The genes are TRBV3-1 (or the pseudogene TRBV3-2) and TRBJ2-7; TRBD1 is a possible D gene (6 bases). Trimming removed 0 bases at V and 7 bases at J, with 10 bases between. CDR3 size: 13 residues. Germline assignment: CDR1 LGHDT and CDR2 YNNKEL (reference sequence).

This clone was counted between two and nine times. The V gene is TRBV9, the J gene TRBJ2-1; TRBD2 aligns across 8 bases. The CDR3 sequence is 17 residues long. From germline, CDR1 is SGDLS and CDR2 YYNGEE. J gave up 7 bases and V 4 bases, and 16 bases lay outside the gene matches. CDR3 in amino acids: CASSPPWASGGQNEQFF. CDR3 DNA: TGTGCCAGCAGCCCCCCTTGGGCAAGCGGGGGACAAAATGAGCAGTTCTTC.

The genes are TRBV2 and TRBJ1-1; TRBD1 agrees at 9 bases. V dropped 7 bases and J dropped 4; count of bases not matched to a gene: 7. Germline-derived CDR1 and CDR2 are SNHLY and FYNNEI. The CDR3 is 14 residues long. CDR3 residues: CASKSTGGVTEAFF. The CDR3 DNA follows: TGTGCCAGCAAATCCACAGGGGGCGTCACTGAAGCTTTCTTT.

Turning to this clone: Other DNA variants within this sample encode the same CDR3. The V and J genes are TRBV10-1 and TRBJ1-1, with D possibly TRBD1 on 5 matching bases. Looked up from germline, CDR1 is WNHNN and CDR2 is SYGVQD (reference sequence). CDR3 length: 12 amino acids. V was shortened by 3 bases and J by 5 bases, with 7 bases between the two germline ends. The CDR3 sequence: CASSDRVTEAFF. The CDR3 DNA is TGCGCCAGCAGTGACAGGGTAACTGAAGCTTTCTTT.

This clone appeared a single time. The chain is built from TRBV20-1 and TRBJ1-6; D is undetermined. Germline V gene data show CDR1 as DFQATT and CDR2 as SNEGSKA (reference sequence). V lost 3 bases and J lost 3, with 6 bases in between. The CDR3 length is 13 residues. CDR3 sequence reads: CSASGVYNSPLHF. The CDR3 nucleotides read TGCAGTGCTAGTGGGGTCTATAATTCACCCCTCCACTTT.

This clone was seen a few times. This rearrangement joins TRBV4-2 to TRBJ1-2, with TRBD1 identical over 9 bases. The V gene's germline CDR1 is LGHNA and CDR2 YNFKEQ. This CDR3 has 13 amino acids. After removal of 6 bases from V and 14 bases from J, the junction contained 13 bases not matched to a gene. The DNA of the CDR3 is TGTGCCAGCAGTCTTGATCTAGGGACAGGGAATACCTTC. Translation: CASSLDLGTGNTF.

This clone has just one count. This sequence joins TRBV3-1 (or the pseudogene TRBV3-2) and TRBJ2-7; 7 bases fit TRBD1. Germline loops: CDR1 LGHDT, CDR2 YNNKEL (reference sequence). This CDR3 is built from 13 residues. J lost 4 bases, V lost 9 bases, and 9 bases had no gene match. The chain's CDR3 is CARKTGMTYEQYF. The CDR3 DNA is TGTGCCAGGAAGACAGGGATGACGTACGAGCAGTACTTC.

As DNA, the CDR3 is TGTGCCAGCAGTCAACGTTCGGGTAATTCACCCCTCCACTTT. Translation gives CASSQRSGNSPLHF. The chain joins TRBV27 to TRBJ1-6, with D uncertain. The germline V gene has CDR1 MNHEY and CDR2 SMNVEV (reference sequence). This CDR3 spans 14 amino acids. Trimming took 5 bases from V and 6 from J, leaving 11 bases between them.

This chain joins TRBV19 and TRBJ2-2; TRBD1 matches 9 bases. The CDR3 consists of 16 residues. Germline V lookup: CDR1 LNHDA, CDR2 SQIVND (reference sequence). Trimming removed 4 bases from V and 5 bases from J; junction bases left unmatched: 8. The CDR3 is CASSRKQGALTGELFF. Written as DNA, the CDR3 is TGTGCCAGTAGTAGGAAACAGGGGGCGCTGACCGGGGAGCTGTTTTTT.

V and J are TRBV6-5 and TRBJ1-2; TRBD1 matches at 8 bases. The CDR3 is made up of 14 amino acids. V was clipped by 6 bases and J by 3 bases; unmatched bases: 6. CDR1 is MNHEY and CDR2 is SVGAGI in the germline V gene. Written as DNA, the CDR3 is TGTGCCAGCAGGAGACAGGGGACGGACTATGGCTACACCTTC. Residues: CASRRQGTDYGYTF.

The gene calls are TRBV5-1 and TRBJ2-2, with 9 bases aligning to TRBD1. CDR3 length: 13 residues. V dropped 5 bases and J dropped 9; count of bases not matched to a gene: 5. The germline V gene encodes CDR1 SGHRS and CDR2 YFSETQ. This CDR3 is CASRSGQGWELFF. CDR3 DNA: TGCGCCAGCAGATCCGGACAGGGGTGGGAGCTGTTTTTT.

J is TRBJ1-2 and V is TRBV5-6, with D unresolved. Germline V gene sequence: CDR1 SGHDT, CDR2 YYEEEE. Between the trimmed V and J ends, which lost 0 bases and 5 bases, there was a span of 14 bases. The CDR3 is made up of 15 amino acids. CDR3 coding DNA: TGTGCCAGCAGCTTGGGGCTTCGGGTTGGGTATGGCTACACCTTC. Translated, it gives CASSLGLRVGYGYTF.

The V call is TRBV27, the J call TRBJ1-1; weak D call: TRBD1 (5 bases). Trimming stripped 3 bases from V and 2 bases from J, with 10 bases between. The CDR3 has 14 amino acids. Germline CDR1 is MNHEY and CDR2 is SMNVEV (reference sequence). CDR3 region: CASSLAQGNTEAFF. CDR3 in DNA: TGTGCCAGCAGTTTGGCGCAGGGTAACACTGAAGCTTTCTTT.

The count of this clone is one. CDR3 amino acids: CASSEAGHQGGFF. As DNA, the CDR3 is TGTGCCAGCAGTGAAGCGGGGCATCAAGGCGGCTTCTTC. The rearrangement uses TRBV2 and TRBJ2-1; TRBD1 might be the D (5 bases). The CDR3 is 13 amino acids. Trimming took 0 bases from V and 16 from J, leaving 16 bases between them. In germline, CDR1 is SNHLY, CDR2 FYNNEI.

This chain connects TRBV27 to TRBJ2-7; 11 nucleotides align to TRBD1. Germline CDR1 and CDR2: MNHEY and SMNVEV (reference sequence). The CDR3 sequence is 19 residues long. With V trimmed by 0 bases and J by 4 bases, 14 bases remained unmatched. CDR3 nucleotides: TGTGCCAGCAGTTTATCGATCAGGACAGGGGGCAGGTTAGGTTACGAGCAGTACTTC. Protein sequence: CASSLSIRTGGRLGYEQYF.

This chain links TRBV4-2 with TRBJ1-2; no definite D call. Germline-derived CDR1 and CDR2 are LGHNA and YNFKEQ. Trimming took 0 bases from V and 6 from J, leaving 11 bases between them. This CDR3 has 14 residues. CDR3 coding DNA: TGTGCCAGCAGCCAAGACAGTGTGTTCGATGGCTACACCTTC. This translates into CASSQDSVFDGYTF.

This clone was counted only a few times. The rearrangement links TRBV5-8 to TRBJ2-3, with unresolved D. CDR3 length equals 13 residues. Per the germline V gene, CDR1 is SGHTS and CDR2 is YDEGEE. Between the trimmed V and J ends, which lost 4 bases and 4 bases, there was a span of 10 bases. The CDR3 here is CASSEGSPDTQYF. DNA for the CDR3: TGTGCCAGCAGCGAAGGGTCCCCAGATACGCAGTATTTT.

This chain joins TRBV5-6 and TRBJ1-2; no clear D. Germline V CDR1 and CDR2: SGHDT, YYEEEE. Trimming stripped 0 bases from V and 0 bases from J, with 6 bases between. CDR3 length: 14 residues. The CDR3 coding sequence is TGTGCCAGCAGCTTGGAGACATCTAACTATGGCTACACCTTC. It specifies CASSLETSNYGYTF.

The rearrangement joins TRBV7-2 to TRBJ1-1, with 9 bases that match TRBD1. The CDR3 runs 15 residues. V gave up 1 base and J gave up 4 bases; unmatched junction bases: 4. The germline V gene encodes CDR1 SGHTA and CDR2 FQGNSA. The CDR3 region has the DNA TGTGCCAGCAGCTTAGGGGACAGGGTAGGCACTGAAGCTTTCTTT. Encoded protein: CASSLGDRVGTEAFF.